These T cell receptor beta chains were read from a single sample in a study of graft-versus-host responses after intestinal transplantation. These receptors have no known antigen. The assay was immunoSEQ multiplex PCR, and TCRdb's table has in-frame clones only and misses some. The sample yields 96,000 or so clones, 90% to 95% seen once. The sample here was unstimulated CD4+ T cells sorted from spleen or lymph node cells, taken before intestinal transplant. The origin of the receptors is a human donor who received an intestinal transplant. CDR3s include the opening cysteine and the closing phenylalanine or tryptophan. The order of the fields is V gene, clone size, J gene, D gene, CDR3 protein, CDR3 DNA. A D gene is named only where the DNA matches it firmly. Clone size is given for some rows only: seen once, a few or many times, or a class if the clone is expanded.

TRBV12-5,-,TRBJ2-7,-,CASGSTIYYEQYF,TGTGCTAGTGGTTCAACTATCTACTACGAGCAGTACTTC
TRBV2,-,TRBJ1-1,-,CASTDSTVTEAFF,TGTGCCAGCACCGACTCGACAGTTACTGAAGCTTTCTTT
TRBV7-8,-,TRBJ2-1,TRBD1,CASSLRRTGAYNEQFF,TGTGCCAGCAGTCTAAGGCGGACAGGGGCCTACAATGAGCAGTTCTTC
TRBV6-5,-,TRBJ2-7,-,CASSYTQYYEQYF,TGTGCCAGCAGTTACACACAGTACTACGAGCAGTACTTC
TRBV30,-,TRBJ1-2,-,CAWIKDMDGYTF,TGTGCCTGGATCAAGGACATGGATGGCTACACCTTC
TRBV5-8,-,TRBJ1-2,-,CASSLAGTPYFIAF,TGTGCCAGCAGCTTGGCCGGGACACCTTACTTTATCGCCTTC
TRBV18,-,TRBJ1-1,TRBD1,CASSFLTGAENTEAFF,TGTGCCAGCTCATTCCTGACAGGGGCTGAGAACACTGAAGCTTTCTTT
TRBV7-2,-,TRBJ1-5,-,CASSLWAGSNQPQHF,TGTGCCAGCAGCTTATGGGCGGGTAGCAATCAGCCCCAGCATTTT
TRBV6-5,few,TRBJ1-1,-,CASSPSQGRTEAFF,TGTGCCAGCAGCCCATCACAGGGTCGGACTGAAGCTTTCTTT
TRBV7-6,once,TRBJ1-4,TRBD1,CASSRGQGLEKLFF,TGTGCCAGCAGCCGGGGACAGGGTTTGGAAAAACTGTTTTTT
TRBV15,-,TRBJ2-1,TRBD2,CATSRPGGLAGGNEQFF,TGTGCCACCAGCAGACCCGGGGGACTAGCGGGAGGTAATGAGCAGTTCTTC
TRBV5-1,-,TRBJ2-2,TRBD2,CASSFDYEAGVNTGELFF,TGCGCCAGCAGCTTCGATTATGAAGCGGGGGTAAACACCGGGGAGCTGTTTTTT
TRBV2,few,TRBJ1-5,-,CASSENSENQPQHF,TGTGCCAGCAGTGAAAACAGTGAGAATCAGCCCCAGCATTTT
TRBV5-1,-,TRBJ2-2,TRBD2,CASSSAGLANTGELFF,TGCGCCAGCAGCTCGGCGGGACTAGCGAACACCGGGGAGCTGTTTTTT
TRBV19,-,TRBJ2-1,TRBD2,CASTPGSGRSYNEQFF,TGTGCCAGTACCCCGGGGAGCGGGAGGAGCTACAATGAGCAGTTCTTC
TRBV6-5,-,TRBJ1-3,-,CASSPGSFSGNTIYF,TGTGCCAGCAGTCCAGGGTCTTTCTCTGGAAACACCATATATTTT
TRBV2,-,TRBJ2-4,TRBD1,CASSVQGAADIQYF,TGTGCCAGCAGTGTTCAGGGGGCCGCGGACATTCAGTACTTC
TRBV7-2,-,TRBJ2-7,TRBD2,CASSPGTSGVHEQYF,TGTGCCAGCAGCCCCGGGACTAGCGGGGTCCACGAGCAGTACTTC
TRBV5-1,-,TRBJ2-3,TRBD2,CASSFIAGGPIDTQYF,TGCGCCAGCAGCTTTATAGCGGGAGGGCCGATAGATACGCAGTATTTT
TRBV25-1,-,TRBJ2-7,-,CASSPGSLYEQYF,TGTGCCAGCAGTCCTGGGAGCCTCTACGAGCAGTACTTC
TRBV2,few,TRBJ2-5,-,CATSGGGTGETQYF,TGTGCCACCTCTGGGGGGGGCACGGGAGAGACCCAGTACTTC
TRBV9,few,TRBJ2-1,-,CASSVDGRGYNEQFF,TGTGCCAGCAGCGTAGATGGACGGGGATACAATGAGCAGTTCTTC
TRBV30,-,TRBJ1-1,TRBD1,CAWSVRFPGTGTNTEAFF,TGTGCCTGGAGTGTACGATTCCCCGGGACAGGAACTAACACTGAAGCTTTCTTT
TRBV28,-,TRBJ1-2,TRBD1,CASSKRWTGEDYGYTF,TGTGCCAGCAGTAAACGCTGGACAGGGGAAGACTATGGCTACACCTTC
TRBV2,-,TRBJ2-7,TRBD1,CASSDAAQGAISYEQYF,TGTGCCAGCAGTGACGCCGCACAGGGGGCGATTTCCTACGAGCAGTACTTC
TRBV29-1,-,TRBJ1-2,-,CSATQSPTYGYTF,TGCAGCGCAACACAGTCACCAACCTATGGCTACACCTTC
TRBV29-1,-,TRBJ2-1,TRBD2,CSVHGGSSYNEQFF,TGCAGCGTGCACGGGGGGAGCTCCTACAATGAGCAGTTCTTC
TRBV21-1,-,TRBJ2-7,-,CASGRQTSGRAYEQYF,TGTGCCAGCGGCCGTCAAACTAGCGGGAGGGCCTACGAGCAGTACTTC
TRBV5-5,-,TRBJ2-7,-,CASSFVWGEGTYEQYF,TGTGCCAGCAGCTTCGTTTGGGGAGAGGGCACCTACGAGCAGTACTTC
TRBV5-1,once,TRBJ2-7,-,CASSRGAGQEQYF,TGCGCCTCCTCACGGGGGGCAGGGCAGGAGCAGTACTTC
TRBV19,-,TRBJ1-2,-,CASSYSIPRDYGYTF,TGTGCCAGTAGTTATAGCATCCCCAGAGACTATGGCTACACCTTC
TRBV18,-,TRBJ2-7,TRBD2,CASSHGREGYEQYF,TGTGCCAGCTCGCATGGGCGGGAGGGTTACGAGCAGTACTTC
TRBV10-3,-,TRBJ2-1,TRBD1,CAISESGGLVNEQFF,TGTGCCATCAGTGAGTCAGGGGGCTTGGTGAATGAGCAGTTCTTC
TRBV7-2,-,TRBJ2-1,TRBD2,CASSFSGLAGTSSYNEQFF,TGTGCCAGCAGCTTCAGTGGCCTAGCGGGAACCAGCTCCTACAATGAGCAGTTCTTC
TRBV5-1,-,TRBJ1-2,TRBD1,CASSLVSGQGGYGYTF,TGCGCCAGCAGCTTGGTGTCCGGACAGGGAGGCTATGGCTACACCTTC
TRBV7-2,-,TRBJ2-6,-,CASSSYLRGAGGANVLTF,TGTGCCAGCAGCTCTTACCTTCGGGGGGCCGGTGGGGCCAACGTCCTGACTTTC
TRBV12-5,-,TRBJ1-2,TRBD1,CVTGGPGNYGYTF,TGCGTAACAGGGGGCCCTGGCAACTATGGCTACACCTTC
TRBV5-1,-,TRBJ2-1,-,CASSLSGPYNEQFF,TGCGCCAGCAGCTTAAGCGGGCCTTACAATGAGCAGTTCTTC
TRBV7-2,-,TRBJ1-6,-,CASSHGGTSNSPLHF,TGTGCCAGCAGCCATGGGGGGACGAGTAATTCACCCCTCCACTTT
TRBV13,-,TRBJ2-6,-,CASTRGSGANVLTF,TGTGCCAGCACCCGGGGCTCTGGGGCCAACGTCCTGACTTTC
TRBV29-1,-,TRBJ2-7,-,CSVEDTRYEQYF,TGCAGCGTTGAAGATACGAGGTACGAGCAGTACTTC
TRBV27,-,TRBJ2-7,-,CASKLTSSYEQYF,TGTGCCAGCAAACTAACCAGCTCCTACGAGCAGTACTTC
TRBV6-1,-,TRBJ2-7,TRBD1,CASSGRQGTYEQYF,TGTGCCAGCAGTGGCCGACAGGGTACCTACGAGCAGTACTTC
TRBV7-9,-,TRBJ2-1,-,CASSLGFSWEQFF,TGTGCCAGCAGCTTAGGTTTCAGTTGGGAGCAGTTCTTC
TRBV29-1,-,TRBJ2-7,TRBD2,CSVGTNSYEQYF,TGCAGCGTCGGGACTAACTCCTACGAGCAGTACTTC
TRBV6-1,-,TRBJ1-1,-,CASREQGGTEAFF,TGTGCCAGCAGAGAACAGGGTGGCACTGAAGCTTTCTTT
TRBV30,-,TRBJ2-3,-,CAWSLQVMADTQYF,TGTGCCTGGAGCCTCCAGGTTATGGCAGATACGCAGTATTTT
TRBV7-3,-,TRBJ1-1,-,CASSPSRDTEAFF,TGTGCCAGCAGCCCTTCCCGGGACACTGAAGCTTTCTTT
TRBV10-1,-,TRBJ1-1,-,CASSESWQAMNTEAFF,TGCGCCAGCAGTGAGTCATGGCAGGCTATGAACACTGAAGCTTTCTTT
TRBV12-1,-,TRBJ2-7,-,CASSFPPGTSGFYEQYF,TGTGCCAGCAGCTTCCCACCTGGGACTAGCGGCTTCTACGAGCAGTACTTC
TRBV6-1,once,TRBJ1-2,-,CASSEYGGPYGYTF,TGTGCCAGCAGTGAATACGGAGGCCCCTATGGCTACACCTTC
TRBV2,-,TRBJ2-3,-,CASRPLAPAADTQYF,TGTGCCAGCAGGCCCCTAGCTCCGGCAGCAGATACGCAGTATTTT
TRBV7-8,-,TRBJ2-1,TRBD2,CASSLGGRKFF,TGTGCCAGCAGCTTAGGCGGGAGGAAGTTCTTC
TRBV19,few,TRBJ1-6,TRBD1,CASSLRPGQDNSPLHF,TGTGCCAGTAGCCTACGACCGGGACAGGACAATTCACCCCTCCACTTT
TRBV6-5,-,TRBJ2-5,-,CASSYSFLFSETQYF,TGTGCCAGCAGTTACTCTTTTTTATTTTCAGAGACCCAGTACTTC